These 2 T cell receptor beta chains share one sample of origin, sequenced in a study of blood T cell repertoires in COVID-19. Here immunoSEQ multiplex PCR was the method, and the copy in TCRdb shows in-frame clones only, minus some. Here the sample spans about 29,000 clones, nearly 90% being singletons. Sequencing input: peripheral blood. Receptor source: a human donor in a cohort sampled during active COVID-19.

The chain is built from TRBV13 and TRBJ2-4, with 7 bases lining up with TRBD1. The CDR3 totals 14 residues. The germline CDR1 and CDR2 sequences are PRHDT and FYEKMQ (reference sequence). V lost 5 bases to trimming and J lost 3 bases; unmatched junction nucleotides: 4. CDR3 sequence reads: CASSQGVGKNIQYF. CDR3 sequence (DNA): TGTGCCAGCAGCCAGGGGGTAGGCAAAAACATTCAGTACTTC.

The V call is TRBV12-3 or TRBV12-4, the J call TRBJ2-7; unclear D gene. The V end was cut by 6 bases, the J end by 3 bases, with 6 bases between. This CDR3 has 11 amino acids. This chain's CDR3 is CASSPNYEQYF. DNA of the CDR3: TGTGCCAGCAGCCCAAACTACGAGCAGTACTTC.